Presented here are 10 T cell receptor beta chains from one specimen sequenced in a study of T cells in Graves' hyperthyroidism and ophthalmopathy. Researchers took RNA transcripts and amplified the TCR beta CDR3 regions from them. The TCR CDR3 first-round RT-PCR relied on the HTBI primer set. TCRdb processed the multiplex PCR reads anew with MiXCR; each CDR3 protein has one entry. This table holds about 300,000 distinct CDR3 sequences, approximately 18% found once. Sequenced input: blood. Receptor source: a man aged 50 to 60 with Graves' ophthalmopathy.

A few counts support this clonotype. The V and J genes are TRBV14 and TRBJ2-3; D possibly corresponds to TRBD2 (6 bases). The length of the CDR3 is 16 residues. V dropped 0 bases and J dropped 1 base, with 11 bases sitting between them. The V gene's germline CDR1 is SGHDN and CDR2 FVKESK. The CDR3 DNA reads as TGTGCCAGCAGCCAAGATGGGGCTAGCGGCACAGATACGCAGTATTTT. It specifies CASSQDGASGTDTQYF.

This sequence joins TRBV27 and TRBJ2-2, with 8 bases fitting TRBD1. In germline, CDR1 is MNHEY, CDR2 SMNVEV (reference sequence). The V and J ends lost 5 bases and 0 bases, in that order; junction bases with no gene match: 5. CDR3 length equals 16 residues. The CDR3 DNA reads TGTGCCAGCAGTATGTACAGGGGGTCGAACACCGGGGAGCTGTTTTTT. This encodes CASSMYRGSNTGELFF.

V usage is TRBV5-1 and J usage is TRBJ1-2; unclear D gene. This CDR3 region has 12 residues. V dropped 4 bases and J dropped 6 bases, with 10 bases sitting between them. Per germline, CDR1 SGHRS and CDR2 YFSETQ. The CDR3 region is CASSPDRDGYTF. The CDR3 coding sequence is TGCGCCAGCAGCCCTGACCGTGATGGCTACACCTTC.

This clonotype was detected only a few times. This sequence joins TRBV5-1 and TRBJ1-6; D might be TRBD1 (6 bases). The CDR3 is made up of 15 amino acids. V gave up 1 base and J gave up 10 bases, with 15 bases separating them. Germline CDR1 is SGHRS and CDR2 is YFSETQ. The CDR3 DNA sequence: TGCGCCAGCAGCTTGAGTGGGACAACTGACTCACCCCTCCACTTT. It codes for CASSLSGTTDSPLHF.

This clonotype has only a few counts. This rearrangement joins TRBV24-1 to TRBJ2-7; 7 bases map to TRBD1. This CDR3 has 16 residues. Germline values: CDR1 KGHDR, CDR2 SFDVKD. The ends lost 4 bases at V and 4 bases at J; junction bases unmatched: 12. The CDR3 protein is CATSEAGGPTPYEQYF. CDR3 DNA: TGTGCCACCAGTGAAGCAGGGGGTCCCACTCCTTACGAGCAGTACTTC.

This rearrangement joins TRBV5-1 to TRBJ2-7; D is perhaps TRBD2 (5 bases). The germline gives CDR1 SGHRS, CDR2 YFSETQ. V was trimmed by 4 bases and J by 4 bases, leaving 18 bases between them. This CDR3 has 15 amino acids. The CDR3 loop is CASSAGLAPSYEQYF. The CDR3 DNA follows: TGCGCCAGCAGCGCTGGACTCGCCCCCTCTTACGAGCAGTACTTC.

The chain uses TRBV9 and TRBJ1-1; the D is unclear. V dropped 4 bases and J dropped 1 base, with 11 bases sitting between them. The CDR3 is 14 residues long. Germline loops: CDR1 SGDLS, CDR2 YYNGEE. CDR3 in amino acids: CASSPRYGNTEAFF. The CDR3 DNA reads as TGTGCCAGCAGCCCTAGGTATGGGAACACTGAAGCTTTCTTT.

In its sample, this clonotype was seen many times. This sequence joins TRBV7-6 and TRBJ2-7, with D tentatively TRBD2 (6 bases). V lost 5 bases and J 9 bases, leaving 23 bases between the germline ends. The CDR3 runs 15 residues. CDR1 and CDR2 (germline): SGHVS, FNYEAQ. In DNA form, the CDR3 reads TGTGCCAGCAGCCCGGGCGGGGTTGACCCGAGGGCGCAGTACTTC. Translating it yields CASSPGGVDPRAQYF.

The gene calls are TRBV28 and TRBJ1-4; 7 positions match TRBD1. In germline, CDR1 is MDHEN, CDR2 SYDVKM. V dropped 10 bases and J dropped 7; count of bases not matched to a gene: 12. This CDR3 is 14 amino acids long. The CDR3 region is CATLLEGAAEKLFF. The CDR3 nucleotides are TGTGCCACCCTTTTGGAGGGGGCGGCTGAAAAACTGTTTTTT.

This clonotype was observed many times. The chain has TRBV28 and TRBJ2-1, with 8 bases identical to TRBD2. Germline CDR1 is MDHEN and CDR2 is SYDVKM. V shed 4 bases and J 8 bases; nucleotides not matched to a gene: 13. The CDR3 totals 16 residues. This CDR3 is CASSSYRGGRFDEQFF. The CDR3 region has the DNA TGTGCCAGCAGTTCCTACCGGGGCGGGAGGTTCGATGAGCAGTTCTTC. The whole variable domain, remainder taken from reference TRBV28 and TRBJ2-1, is DVKVTQSSRYLVKRTGEKVFLECVQDMDHENMFWYRQDPGLGLRLIYFSYDVKMKEKGDIPEGYSVSREKKERFSLILESASTNQTSMYLCASSSYRGGRFDEQFFGPGTRLTVL.